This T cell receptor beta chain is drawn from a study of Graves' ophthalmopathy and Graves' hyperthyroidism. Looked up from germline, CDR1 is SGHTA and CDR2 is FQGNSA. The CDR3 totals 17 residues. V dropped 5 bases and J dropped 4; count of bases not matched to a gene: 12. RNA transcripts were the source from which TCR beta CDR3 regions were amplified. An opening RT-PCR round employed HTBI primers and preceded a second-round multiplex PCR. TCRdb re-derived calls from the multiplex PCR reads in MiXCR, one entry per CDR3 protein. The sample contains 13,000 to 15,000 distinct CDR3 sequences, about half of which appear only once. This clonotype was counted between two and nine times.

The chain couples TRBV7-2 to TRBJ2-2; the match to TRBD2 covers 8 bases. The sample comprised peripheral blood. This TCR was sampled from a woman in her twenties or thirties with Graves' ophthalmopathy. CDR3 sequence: CASSPLPSGPLTGELFF. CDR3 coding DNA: TGTGCCAGCAGCCCGCTTCCTAGCGGGCCCCTCACCGGGGAGCTGTTTTTT.